The text below deals with one T cell receptor beta chain. This entry is derived from a study of long-term antiretroviral therapy in people with HIV. Germline lookup yields CDR1 SGHRS and CDR2 YFSETQ. V lost 1 base to trimming and J lost 7 bases; unmatched junction nucleotides: 8. This CDR3 region has 16 residues. Before they underwent DNA extraction, samples held roughly 0.9-11 million cryopreserved PBMC. The run of the v3.0 immunoSEQ assay was at survey level. Each sample had sequencing targeting about 35,000-50,000 T-cell genomes. This table comes from immunoSEQ multiplex PCR, and its TCRdb copy is limited to in-frame clones, with some not included. Of around 29,000 clones listed, 80% were seen once; the top ten hold roughly 7.3%.

The sequence was collected from a middle-aged man with HIV. Here the sequenced sample was unsorted PBMCs, taken 0.3 years after starting antiretroviral therapy. V usage is TRBV5-1 and J usage is TRBJ1-6; 7 bases agree with TRBD1. The CDR3 nucleotides read TGCGCCAGCAGCTTGTCACCGACAGGGTTAAATTCACCCCTCCACTTT. This codes for CASSLSPTGLNSPLHF.